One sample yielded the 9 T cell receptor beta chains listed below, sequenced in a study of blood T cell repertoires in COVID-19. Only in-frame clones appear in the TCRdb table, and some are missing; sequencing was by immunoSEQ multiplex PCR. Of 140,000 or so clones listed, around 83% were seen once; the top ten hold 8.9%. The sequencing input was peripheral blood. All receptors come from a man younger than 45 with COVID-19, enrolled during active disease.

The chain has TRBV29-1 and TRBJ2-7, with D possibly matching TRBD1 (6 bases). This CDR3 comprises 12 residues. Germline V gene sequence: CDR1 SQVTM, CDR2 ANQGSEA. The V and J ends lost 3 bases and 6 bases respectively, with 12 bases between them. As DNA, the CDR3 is TGCAGCGTTGAGAGGCAGGGGACCGAGCAGTACTTC. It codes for CSVERQGTEQYF.

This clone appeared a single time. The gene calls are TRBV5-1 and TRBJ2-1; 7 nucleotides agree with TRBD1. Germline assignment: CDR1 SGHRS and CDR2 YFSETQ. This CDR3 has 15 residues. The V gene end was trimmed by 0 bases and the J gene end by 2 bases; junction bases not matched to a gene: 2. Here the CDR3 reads CASSLGQGPYNEQFF. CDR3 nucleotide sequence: TGCGCCAGCAGCTTGGGACAGGGCCCCTACAATGAGCAGTTCTTC.

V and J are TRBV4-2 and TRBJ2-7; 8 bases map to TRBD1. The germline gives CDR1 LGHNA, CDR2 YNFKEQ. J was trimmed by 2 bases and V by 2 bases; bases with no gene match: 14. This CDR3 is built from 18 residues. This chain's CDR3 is CASSQQDRATYPAYEQYF. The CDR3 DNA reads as TGTGCCAGCAGCCAACAGGACAGGGCTACCTACCCAGCCTACGAGCAGTACTTC.

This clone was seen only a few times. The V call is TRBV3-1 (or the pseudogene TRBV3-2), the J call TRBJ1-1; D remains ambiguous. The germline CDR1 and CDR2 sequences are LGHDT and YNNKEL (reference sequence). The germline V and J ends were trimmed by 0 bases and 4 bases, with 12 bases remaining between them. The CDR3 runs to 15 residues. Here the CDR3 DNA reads TGTGCCAGCAGCCAAGATTCGGGGATGGGCACTGAAGCTTTCTTT. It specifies CASSQDSGMGTEAFF.

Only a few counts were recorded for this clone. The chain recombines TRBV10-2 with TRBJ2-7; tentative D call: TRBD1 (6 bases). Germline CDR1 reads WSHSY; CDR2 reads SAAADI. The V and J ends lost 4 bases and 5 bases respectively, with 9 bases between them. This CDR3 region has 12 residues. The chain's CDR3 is CASSGAGDEQYF. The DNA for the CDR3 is TGCGCCAGCAGTGGTGCAGGGGACGAGCAGTACTTC.

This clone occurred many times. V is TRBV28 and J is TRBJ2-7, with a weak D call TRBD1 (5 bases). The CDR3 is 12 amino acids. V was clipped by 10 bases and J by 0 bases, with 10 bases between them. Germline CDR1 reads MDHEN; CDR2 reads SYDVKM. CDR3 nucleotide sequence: TGTGCCACCTACAGGAACTCCTACGAGCAGTACTTC. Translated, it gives CATYRNSYEQYF.

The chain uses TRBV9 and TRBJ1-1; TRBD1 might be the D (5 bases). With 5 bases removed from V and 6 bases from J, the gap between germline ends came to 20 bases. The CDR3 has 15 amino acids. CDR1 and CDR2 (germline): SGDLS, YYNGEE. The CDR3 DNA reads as TGTGCCAGCAGGGAAGCCATGGGGCCAGCGTCTGAAGCTTTCTTT. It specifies CASREAMGPASEAFF.

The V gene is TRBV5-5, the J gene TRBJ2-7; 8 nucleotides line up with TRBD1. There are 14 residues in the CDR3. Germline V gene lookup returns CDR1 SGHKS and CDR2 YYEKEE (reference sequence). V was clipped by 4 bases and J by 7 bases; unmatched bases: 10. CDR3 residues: CASSPRQGMWEQYF. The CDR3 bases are TGTGCCAGCAGCCCCCGACAGGGGATGTGGGAGCAGTACTTC.

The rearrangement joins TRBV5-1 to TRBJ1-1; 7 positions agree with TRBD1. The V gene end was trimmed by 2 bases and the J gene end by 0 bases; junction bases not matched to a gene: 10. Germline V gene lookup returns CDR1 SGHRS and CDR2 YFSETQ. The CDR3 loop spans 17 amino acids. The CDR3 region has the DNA TGCGCCAGCAGCTTCAAGCTCCGGACAGGTATGAACACTGAAGCTTTCTTT. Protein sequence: CASSFKLRTGMNTEAFF. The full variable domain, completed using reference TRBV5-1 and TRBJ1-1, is KAGVTQTPRYLIKTRGQQVTLSCSPISGHRSVSWYQQTPGQGLQFLFEYFSETQRNKGNFPGRFSGRQFSNSRSEMNVSTLELGDSALYLCASSFKLRTGMNTEAFFGQGTRLTVV.